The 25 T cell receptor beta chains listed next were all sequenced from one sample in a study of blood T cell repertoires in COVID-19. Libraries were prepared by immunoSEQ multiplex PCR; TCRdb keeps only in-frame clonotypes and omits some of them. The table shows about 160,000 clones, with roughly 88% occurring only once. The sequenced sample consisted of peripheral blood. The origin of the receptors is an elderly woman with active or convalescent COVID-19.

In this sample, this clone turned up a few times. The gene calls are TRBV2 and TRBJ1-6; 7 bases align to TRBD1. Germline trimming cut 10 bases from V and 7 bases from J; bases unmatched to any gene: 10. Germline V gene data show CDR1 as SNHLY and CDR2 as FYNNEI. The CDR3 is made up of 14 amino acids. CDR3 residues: CATTGTVGNSPLHF. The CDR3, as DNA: TGTGCCACCACCGGGACAGTAGGGAATTCACCCCTCCACTTT.

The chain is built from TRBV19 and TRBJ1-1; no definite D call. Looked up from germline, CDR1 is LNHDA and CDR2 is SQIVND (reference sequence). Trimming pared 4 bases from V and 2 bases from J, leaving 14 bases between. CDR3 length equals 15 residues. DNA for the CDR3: TGTGCCAGTAGTACCCGAAATACAGCTAACACTGAAGCTTTCTTT. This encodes CASSTRNTANTEAFF.

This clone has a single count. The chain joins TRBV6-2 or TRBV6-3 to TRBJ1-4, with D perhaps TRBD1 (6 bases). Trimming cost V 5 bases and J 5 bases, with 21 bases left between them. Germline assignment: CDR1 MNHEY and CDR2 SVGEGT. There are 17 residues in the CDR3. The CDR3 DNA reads TGTGCCAGCAGTCCCGGGACAACCTCGGGAAGGAATGAAAAACTGTTTTTT. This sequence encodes CASSPGTTSGRNEKLFF.

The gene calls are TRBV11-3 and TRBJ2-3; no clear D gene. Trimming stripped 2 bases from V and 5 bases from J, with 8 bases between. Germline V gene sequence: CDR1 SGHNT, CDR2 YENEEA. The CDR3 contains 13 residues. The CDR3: CASSLSRVDTQYF. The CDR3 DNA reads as TGTGCCAGCAGCTTATCTAGAGTAGATACGCAGTATTTT.

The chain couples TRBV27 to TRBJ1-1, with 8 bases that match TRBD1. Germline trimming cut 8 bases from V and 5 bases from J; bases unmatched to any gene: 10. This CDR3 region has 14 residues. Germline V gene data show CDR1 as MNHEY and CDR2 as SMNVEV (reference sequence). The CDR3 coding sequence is TGTGCCAGCTCTCTGGACAGGGCAGGAACTGAAGCTTTCTTT. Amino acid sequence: CASSLDRAGTEAFF.

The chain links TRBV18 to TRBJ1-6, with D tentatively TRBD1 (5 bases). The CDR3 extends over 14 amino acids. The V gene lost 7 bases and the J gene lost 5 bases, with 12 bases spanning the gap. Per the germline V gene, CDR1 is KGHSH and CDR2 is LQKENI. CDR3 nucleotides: TGTGCCAGCTTGCGGGACGGTGATAATTCACCCCTCCACTTT. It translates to CASLRDGDNSPLHF.

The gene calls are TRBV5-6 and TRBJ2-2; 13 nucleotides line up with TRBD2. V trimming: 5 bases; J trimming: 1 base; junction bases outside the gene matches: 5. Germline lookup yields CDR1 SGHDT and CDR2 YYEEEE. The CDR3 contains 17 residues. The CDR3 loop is CASRPLAGGRNTGELFF. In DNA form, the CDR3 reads TGTGCCAGCAGGCCACTAGCGGGGGGGCGGAACACCGGGGAGCTGTTTTTT.

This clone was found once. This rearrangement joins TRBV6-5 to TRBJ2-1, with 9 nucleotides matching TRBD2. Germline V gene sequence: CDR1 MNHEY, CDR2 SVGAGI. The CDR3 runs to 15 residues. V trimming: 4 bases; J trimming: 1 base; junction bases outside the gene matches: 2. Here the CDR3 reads CASSSRGGSYNEQFF. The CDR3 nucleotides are TGTGCCAGCAGTTCGCGGGGGGGGTCCTACAATGAGCAGTTCTTC.

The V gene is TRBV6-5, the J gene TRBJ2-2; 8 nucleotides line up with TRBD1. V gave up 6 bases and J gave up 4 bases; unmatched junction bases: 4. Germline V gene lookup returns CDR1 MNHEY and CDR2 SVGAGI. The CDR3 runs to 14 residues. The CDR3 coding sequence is TGTGCCAGCAGGTACACAGGGGGCACCGGGGAGCTGTTTTTT. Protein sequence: CASRYTGGTGELFF.

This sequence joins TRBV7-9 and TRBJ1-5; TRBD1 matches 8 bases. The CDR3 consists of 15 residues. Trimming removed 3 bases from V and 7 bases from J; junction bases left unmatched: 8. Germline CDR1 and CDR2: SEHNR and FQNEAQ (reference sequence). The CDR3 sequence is CASSFMGQVEQPQHF. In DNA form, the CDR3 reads TGTGCCAGCAGCTTTATGGGACAGGTGGAGCAGCCCCAGCATTTT.

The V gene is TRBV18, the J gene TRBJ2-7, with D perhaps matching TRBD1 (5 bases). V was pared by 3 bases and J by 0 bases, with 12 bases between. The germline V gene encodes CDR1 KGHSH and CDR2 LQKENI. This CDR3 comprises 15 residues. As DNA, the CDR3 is TGTGCCAGCTCACCCCTGGGGCACAGCTCCTACGAGCAGTACTTC. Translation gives CASSPLGHSSYEQYF.

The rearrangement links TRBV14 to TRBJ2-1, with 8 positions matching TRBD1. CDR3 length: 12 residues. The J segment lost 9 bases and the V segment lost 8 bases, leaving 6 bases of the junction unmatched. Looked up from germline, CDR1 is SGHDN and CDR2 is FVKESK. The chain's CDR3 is CASSDRDTEQFF. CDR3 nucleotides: TGTGCCAGCTCGGACAGGGATACTGAGCAGTTCTTC.

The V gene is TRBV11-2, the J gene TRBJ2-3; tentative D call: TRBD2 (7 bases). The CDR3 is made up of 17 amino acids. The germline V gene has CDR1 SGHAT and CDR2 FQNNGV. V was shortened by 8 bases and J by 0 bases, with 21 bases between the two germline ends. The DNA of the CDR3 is TGTGCCAGCCTCGGGGCGGGGGCCACAACTAGCACAGATACGCAGTATTTT. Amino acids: CASLGAGATTSTDTQYF.

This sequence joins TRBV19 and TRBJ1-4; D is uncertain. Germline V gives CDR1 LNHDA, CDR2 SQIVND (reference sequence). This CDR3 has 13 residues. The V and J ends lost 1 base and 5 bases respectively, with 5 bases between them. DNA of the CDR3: TGTGCCAGTAGTATAGCACAGAATGAAAAACTGTTTTTT. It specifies CASSIAQNEKLFF.

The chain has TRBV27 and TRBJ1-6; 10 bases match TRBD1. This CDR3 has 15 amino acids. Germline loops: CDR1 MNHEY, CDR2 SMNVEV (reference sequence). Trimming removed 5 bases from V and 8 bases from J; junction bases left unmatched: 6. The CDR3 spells CASSVGQGIYSPLHF. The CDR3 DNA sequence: TGTGCCAGCAGTGTGGGACAGGGGATTTATTCACCCCTCCACTTT.

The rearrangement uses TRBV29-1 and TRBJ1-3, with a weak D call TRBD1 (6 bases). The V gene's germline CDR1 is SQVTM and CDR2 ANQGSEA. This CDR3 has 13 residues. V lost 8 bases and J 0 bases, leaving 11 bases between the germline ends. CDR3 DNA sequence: TGCAGCTATGGGACAAACTCTGGAAACACCATATATTTT. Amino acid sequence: CSYGTNSGNTIYF. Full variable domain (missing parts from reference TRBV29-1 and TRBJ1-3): SAVISQKPSRDICQRGTSLTIQCQVDSQVTMMFWYRQQPGQSLTLIATANQGSEATYESGFVIDKFPISRPNLTFSTLTVSNMSPEDSSIYLCSYGTNSGNTIYFGEGSWLTVV.

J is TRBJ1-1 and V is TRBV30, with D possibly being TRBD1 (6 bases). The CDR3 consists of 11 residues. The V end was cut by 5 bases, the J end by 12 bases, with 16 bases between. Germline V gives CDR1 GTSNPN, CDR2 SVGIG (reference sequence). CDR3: CAWWGGRGTFF. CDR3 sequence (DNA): TGTGCCTGGTGGGGGGGCAGGGGAACTTTCTTT. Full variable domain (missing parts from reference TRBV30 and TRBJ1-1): SQTIHQWPATLVQPVGSPLSLECTVEGTSNPNLYWYRQAAGRGLQLLFYSVGIGQISSEVPQNLSASRPQDRQFILSSKKLLLSDSGFYLCAWWGGRGTFFGQGTRLTVV.

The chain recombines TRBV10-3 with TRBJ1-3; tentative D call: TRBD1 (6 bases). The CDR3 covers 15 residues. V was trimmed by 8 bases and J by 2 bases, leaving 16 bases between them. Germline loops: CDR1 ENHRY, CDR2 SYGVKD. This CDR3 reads CAISNLKGAGNTIYF. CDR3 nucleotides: TGTGCCATCTCAAATCTGAAGGGGGCTGGAAACACCATATATTTT.

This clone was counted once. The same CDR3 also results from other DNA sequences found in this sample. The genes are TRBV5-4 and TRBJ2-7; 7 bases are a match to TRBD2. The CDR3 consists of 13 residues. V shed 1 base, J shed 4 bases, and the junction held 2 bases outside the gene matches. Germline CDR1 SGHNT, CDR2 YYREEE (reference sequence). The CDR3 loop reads CASSLPSGYEQYF. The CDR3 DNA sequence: TGTGCCAGCAGCTTGCCTAGCGGTTACGAGCAGTACTTC.

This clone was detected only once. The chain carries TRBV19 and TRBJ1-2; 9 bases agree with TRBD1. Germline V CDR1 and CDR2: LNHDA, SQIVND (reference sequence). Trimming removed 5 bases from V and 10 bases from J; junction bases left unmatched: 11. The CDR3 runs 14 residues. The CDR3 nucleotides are TGTGCCAGTAGTCTTTTGGGACAGGGAAAATACTACACCTTC. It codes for CASSLLGQGKYYTF. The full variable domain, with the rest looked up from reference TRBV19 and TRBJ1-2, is DGGITQSPKYLFRKEGQNVTLSCEQNLNHDAMYWYRQDPGQGLRLIYYSQIVNDFQKGDIAEGYSVSREKKESFPLTVTSAQKNPTAFYLCASSLLGQGKYYTFGSGTRLTVV.

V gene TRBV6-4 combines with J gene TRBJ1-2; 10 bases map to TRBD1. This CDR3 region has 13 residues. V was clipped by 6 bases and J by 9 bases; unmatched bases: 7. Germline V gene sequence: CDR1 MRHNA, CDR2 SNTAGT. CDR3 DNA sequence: TGTGCCAGCAGCGCGGACAGGGGGGAGCGCTACACCTTC. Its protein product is CASSADRGERYTF.

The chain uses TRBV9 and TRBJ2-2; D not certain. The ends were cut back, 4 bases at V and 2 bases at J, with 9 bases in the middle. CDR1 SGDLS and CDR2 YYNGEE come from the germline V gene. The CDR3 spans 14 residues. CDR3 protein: CASSQVPNTGELFF. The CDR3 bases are TGTGCCAGCAGCCAGGTTCCTAACACCGGGGAGCTGTTTTTT.

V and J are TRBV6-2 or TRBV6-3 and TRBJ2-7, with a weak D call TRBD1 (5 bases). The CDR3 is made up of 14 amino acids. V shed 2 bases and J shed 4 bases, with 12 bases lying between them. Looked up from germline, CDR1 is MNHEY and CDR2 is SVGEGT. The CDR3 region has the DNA TGTGCCAGCAGTTACCGGCAGGGCCCATACGAGCAGTACTTC. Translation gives CASSYRQGPYEQYF.

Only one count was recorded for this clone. CDR3 residues: CATSARVGYGYTF. The CDR3 nucleotides read TGTGCCACTTCGGCCCGGGTGGGCTATGGCTACACCTTC. V usage is TRBV7-2 and J usage is TRBJ1-2; D unresolved. Per the germline V gene, CDR1 is SGHTA and CDR2 is FQGNSA. The V and J ends lost 10 bases and 4 bases respectively, with 16 bases between them. This CDR3 comprises 13 residues.

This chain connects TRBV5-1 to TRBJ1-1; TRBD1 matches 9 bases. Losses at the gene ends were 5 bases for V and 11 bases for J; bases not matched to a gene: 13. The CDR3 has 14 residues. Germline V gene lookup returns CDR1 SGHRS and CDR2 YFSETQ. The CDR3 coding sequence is TGCGCCAGCAGACCTAAACCGGGACAGGGTACGGCTTTCTTT. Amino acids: CASRPKPGQGTAFF.